Presented here are 21 T cell receptor beta chains from one specimen sequenced in a study of siplizumab effects on memory and regulatory T cells (dated by TCRdb to about 2019). Libraries were constructed by the immunoSEQ multiplex PCR assay. This immuneACCESS table, as held by TCRdb, lists in-frame sequences with V and J called but not all clones. Of the missing ones, under half trace to an unresolved V gene in checked studies; the others have no known cause. Counted in this sample were 60,000 to 70,000 clones; approximately 88% of them appeared once. The leading ten clones occupy 1.7% of the sample. Material for sequencing was Tregs sorted from blood. The receptors come from a human donor in good health.

The rearrangement links TRBV19 to TRBJ2-2; 10 bases map to TRBD1. The CDR3 is 15 residues long. Germline V gives CDR1 LNHDA, CDR2 SQIVND (reference sequence). J lost 4 bases, V lost 5 bases, and 4 bases had no gene match. For the CDR3, the DNA is TGTGCCAGTAGTTGGGGACAGGGGACCACCGGGGAGCTGTTTTTT. Translated, it gives CASSWGQGTTGELFF.

V gene TRBV18 combines with J gene TRBJ1-1, with 11 bases fitting TRBD1. The CDR3 is 15 amino acids. The junction had 5 bases not matched to a gene; V was cut back by 3 bases and J by 5 bases. Germline lookup yields CDR1 KGHSH and CDR2 LQKENI. CDR3 in amino acids: CASSPSGTGGTEAFF. The CDR3 nucleotides are TGTGCCAGCTCACCGTCCGGGACAGGGGGGACTGAAGCTTTCTTT.

In its sample, this clone was seen a few times. This chain links TRBV6-1 with TRBJ1-5, with D unclear. Germline lookup yields CDR1 MNHNS and CDR2 SASEGT. The CDR3 sequence is 14 residues long. Trimming shortened V by 3 bases and J by 0 bases, and 6 bases separated the two germline ends. CDR3: CASSDGYSNQPQHF. DNA of the CDR3: TGTGCCAGCAGTGATGGCTATAGCAATCAGCCCCAGCATTTT.

The chain employs TRBV21-1 and TRBJ2-7; the table's D gene call, TRBD2, was not cross checked with the DNA. TRBV21-1 is deemed a pseudogene. This CDR3 region has 17 residues. CDR3 residues: CASSKINISGSSYEQYF. The CDR3 DNA reads TGTGCCAGCAGCAAAATAAATATCAGCGGGAGCTCCTACGAGCAGTACTTC.

V usage is TRBV19 and J usage is TRBJ2-2; D is unresolved. The CDR3 contains 13 residues. The V end was cut by 6 bases, the J end by 5 bases, with 10 bases between. Germline-derived CDR1 and CDR2 are LNHDA and SQIVND (reference sequence). CDR3 protein: CASSGHLTGELFF. CDR3 sequence (DNA): TGTGCCAGTAGCGGCCACCTTACCGGGGAGCTGTTTTTT.

The V call is TRBV5-6, the J call TRBJ2-1; 10 bases fit TRBD2. CDR1 SGHDT and CDR2 YYEEEE come from the germline V gene. The junction had 7 bases not matched to a gene; V was cut back by 6 bases and J by 4 bases. This CDR3 has 15 residues. DNA for the CDR3: TGTGCCAGCACTCCGGGACTAGCGTCTTACAATGAGCAGTTCTTC. This translates into CASTPGLASYNEQFF.

J is TRBJ2-7 and V is TRBV30, with D unresolved. This CDR3 is 11 amino acids long. Deletions cut 2 bases from V and 5 bases from J, with 7 bases between. Germline CDR1 GTSNPN, CDR2 SVGIG (reference sequence). The CDR3 DNA reads as TGTGCCTGGAGTCGGTTAAACGAGCAGTACTTC. The encoded protein is CAWSRLNEQYF.

The chain employs TRBV10-3 and TRBJ2-1; D ambiguous. The CDR3 has 15 amino acids. CDR1 is ENHRY, CDR2 SYGVKD, per germline. V was cut by 0 bases and J by 0 bases, with 6 bases left in between. The CDR3 is CAISESSSSYNEQFF. In DNA form, the CDR3 reads TGTGCCATCAGTGAGTCCTCTAGCTCCTACAATGAGCAGTTCTTC.

This clone occurred once. This chain links TRBV5-1 with TRBJ2-7; D could derive from TRBD1 or TRBD2 (6 bases each). The CDR3 length is 16 residues. Germline V lookup: CDR1 SGHRS, CDR2 YFSETQ. The ends were cut back, 0 bases at V and 2 bases at J, with 15 bases in the middle. The CDR3: CASSLGGRGATYEQYF. In DNA form, the CDR3 reads TGCGCCAGCAGCTTGGGAGGTAGGGGGGCCACCTACGAGCAGTACTTC.

The chain combines TRBV5-4 with TRBJ2-7; D possibly corresponds to TRBD2 (6 bases). The CDR3 totals 14 residues. The V end lost 4 bases, the J end lost 6 bases, and 17 bases lay between the germline ends. Germline loops: CDR1 SGHNT, CDR2 YYREEE (reference sequence). CDR3: CASSTQALAFEQYF. In nucleotides, the CDR3 is TGTGCCAGCAGCACCCAAGCTCTAGCGTTCGAGCAGTACTTC.

The chain carries TRBV5-6 and TRBJ2-5; D not certain. The CDR3 extends over 14 amino acids. Germline V gene sequence: CDR1 SGHDT, CDR2 YYEEEE. V was pared by 4 bases and J by 1 base, with 11 bases between. CDR3: CASSPLRVQETQYF. CDR3 DNA: TGTGCCAGCAGCCCGTTAAGGGTCCAAGAGACCCAGTACTTC.

The J gene is TRBJ1-6, the V gene TRBV2, with D perhaps TRBD1 (5 bases). Germline V lookup: CDR1 SNHLY, CDR2 FYNNEI. CDR3 size: 12 residues. Trimming left V 6 bases short and J 9 bases short, with 9 bases between. The CDR3 nucleotides read TGTGCCAGCAGAAGAGACAGTTCACCCCTCCACTTT. As protein: CASRRDSSPLHF. The full variable domain, completed using reference TRBV2 and TRBJ1-6, is EPEVTQTPSHQVTQMGQEVILRCVPISNHLYFYWYRQILGQKVEFLVSFYNNEISEKSEIFDDQFSVERPDGSNFTLKIRSTKLEDSAMYFCASRRDSSPLHFGNGTRLTVT.

CDR3 in DNA: TGCGCCAGCAGCTTACGGAACCAAGAGACCCAGTACTTC. Translated, it gives CASSLRNQETQYF. V and J are TRBV5-1 and TRBJ2-5, with D hard to call. Deletions cut 2 bases from V and 0 bases from J, with 5 bases between. Germline loops: CDR1 SGHRS, CDR2 YFSETQ. The CDR3 extends over 13 amino acids.

V gene TRBV7-2 combines with J gene TRBJ2-1, with unresolved D. The CDR3 spans 15 residues. Germline-derived CDR1 and CDR2 are SGHTA and FQGNSA. Deletions cut 1 base from V and 5 bases from J, with 12 bases between. CDR3 bases: TGTGCCAGCAGCTTAGTCCTCGGAAAAAACAATGAGCAGTTCTTC. This sequence encodes CASSLVLGKNNEQFF.

V is TRBV5-4 and J is TRBJ2-7; TRBD1 or TRBD2 may be the D gene (5 bases each). Germline CDR1 is SGHNT and CDR2 is YYREEE (reference sequence). Trimming shortened V by 4 bases and J by 8 bases, and 13 bases separated the two germline ends. The CDR3 is made up of 12 amino acids. The CDR3 is CASSARTGQQYF. CDR3 nucleotide sequence: TGTGCCAGCAGCGCGAGGACGGGACAGCAGTACTTC.

V and J are TRBV30 and TRBJ1-3; possible D gene TRBD1, 5 bases. With 0 bases removed from V and 0 bases from J, the gap between germline ends came to 9 bases. Germline loops: CDR1 GTSNPN, CDR2 SVGIG (reference sequence). This CDR3 region has 15 residues. The CDR3 loop reads CAWSVQAYSGNTIYF. The CDR3, as DNA: TGTGCCTGGAGTGTACAGGCGTACTCTGGAAACACCATATATTTT.

The chain links TRBV28 to TRBJ2-7; 7 bases align to TRBD2. V was pared by 5 bases and J by 0 bases, with 4 bases of the junction left unmatched. The germline gives CDR1 MDHEN, CDR2 SYDVKM. CDR3 length: 14 residues. The CDR3 region is CASSVGGSSYEQYF. CDR3 in DNA: TGTGCCAGCAGTGTGGGAGGGAGCTCCTACGAGCAGTACTTC. Full variable domain (rest looked up from reference TRBV28 and TRBJ2-7): DVKVTQSSRYLVKRTGEKVFLECVQDMDHENMFWYRQDPGLGLRLIYFSYDVKMKEKGDIPEGYSVSREKKERFSLILESASTNQTSMYLCASSVGGSSYEQYFGPGTRLTVT.

The chain has TRBV18 and TRBJ1-5; perhaps TRBD1 as D (6 bases). In germline, CDR1 is KGHSH, CDR2 LQKENI. This CDR3 comprises 15 residues. The V end lost 4 bases, the J end lost 5 bases, and 15 bases lay between the germline ends. The CDR3 DNA reads as TGTGCCAGCTCACGAATGACAGGTTTCGATCAGCCCCAGCATTTT. Translating it yields CASSRMTGFDQPQHF.

V gene TRBV14 combines with J gene TRBJ1-2, with 10 bases aligning to TRBD1. CDR3 length: 16 residues. The germline gives CDR1 SGHDN, CDR2 FVKESK. V was clipped by 1 base and J by 7 bases; unmatched bases: 9. CDR3 residues: CASSQGGDRGQGGYTF. DNA for the CDR3: TGTGCCAGCAGCCAAGGGGGAGACAGGGGGCAAGGTGGCTACACCTTC.

The V and J genes are TRBV7-2 and TRBJ2-7; D gene uncertain. Germline V lookup: CDR1 SGHTA, CDR2 FQGNSA. V lost 2 bases, J lost 3 bases, and 8 bases lay in between. This CDR3 contains 13 residues. The CDR3 spells CASSLRVYYEQYF. The CDR3 DNA reads as TGTGCCAGCAGCTTAAGGGTCTACTACGAGCAGTACTTC.

This clone occurred once. The genes are TRBV7-3 and TRBJ2-2, with D possibly TRBD2 on 5 matching bases. Between the trimmed V and J ends, which lost 3 bases and 8 bases, there was a span of 13 bases. CDR3 length equals 14 residues. The germline gives CDR1 SGHTA, CDR2 FQGTGA. The CDR3 region has the DNA TGTGCCAGCAGCTTTGGACTCGCGGAGGGGGAGCTGTTTTTT. It is translated as CASSFGLAEGELFF. The whole variable domain, filled in from reference TRBV7-3 and TRBJ2-2, reads GAGVSQTPSNKVTEKGKYVELRCDPISGHTALYWYRQSLGQGPEFLIYFQGTGAADDSGLPNDRFFAVRPEGSVSTLKIQRTERGDSAVYLCASSFGLAEGELFFGEGSRLTVL.